This T cell receptor beta chain was retrieved from a study of blood T cell repertoires in COVID-19. Clones were read by immunoSEQ multiplex PCR, and TCRdb kept only the in-frame ones, dropping some. The data hold around 200,000 clones, with 70% to 90% observed a single time. What was sequenced was peripheral blood. The TCR was taken from an elderly woman with acute or convalescent COVID-19.

The CDR3: CASSQVFVGRSGNEQFF. CDR3 DNA: TGCGCCAGCAGCCAAGTTTTCGTCGGGAGAAGTGGCAATGAGCAGTTCTTC. This chain uses TRBV4-3 with TRBJ2-1; maybe TRBD2 (6 bases). This CDR3 contains 17 residues. Germline lookup yields CDR1 LGHNA and CDR2 YSLEER. V dropped 1 base and J dropped 6 bases, with 19 bases sitting between them.